This passage covers 29 T cell receptor beta chains from one sample sequenced in a study of blood T cell repertoires in COVID-19. The protocol was immunoSEQ multiplex PCR, while the TCRdb copy is restricted to in-frame clones and leaves out a portion. The sample includes some 80,000 clones, about nine tenths of them seen just once. Source material: peripheral blood. The receptors shown here come from an elderly woman with acute or convalescent COVID-19.

CDR3 nucleotide sequence: TGCGCCAGCAGCATCGCGGGACAGGGTGAGACCCAGTACTTC. It is translated as CASSIAGQGETQYF. The chain uses TRBV5-1 and TRBJ2-5; the match to TRBD1 covers 9 bases. This CDR3 region has 14 residues. V was pared by 4 bases and J by 5 bases, with 6 bases of the junction left unmatched. Germline CDR1 and CDR2: SGHRS and YFSETQ.

The V and J genes are TRBV9 and TRBJ2-7; 8 bases fit TRBD2. Trimming cost V 3 bases and J 0 bases; bases outside gene matches: 8. The CDR3 runs to 16 residues. Germline lookup yields CDR1 SGDLS and CDR2 YYNGEE. The CDR3 protein is CASSASSGSSSYEQYF. CDR3 bases: TGTGCCAGCAGCGCATCTAGCGGGTCCAGCTCCTACGAGCAGTACTTC.

The chain employs TRBV11-2 and TRBJ2-5; 10 bases align to TRBD1. V dropped 2 bases and J dropped 3; count of bases not matched to a gene: 3. Per germline, CDR1 SGHAT and CDR2 FQNNGV. This CDR3 contains 15 residues. CDR3 sequence reads: CASSLLGQGEETQYF. The DNA of the CDR3 is TGTGCCAGCAGCTTACTAGGACAGGGGGAAGAGACCCAGTACTTC.

J is TRBJ2-7 and V is TRBV19; D unclear. The CDR3 length is 11 residues. Germline-derived CDR1 and CDR2 are LNHDA and SQIVND (reference sequence). V was shortened by 3 bases and J by 5 bases, with 5 bases between the two germline ends. The CDR3 DNA follows: TGTGCCAGTAGTATTCAGGACGAGCAGTACTTC. It encodes CASSIQDEQYF. The full variable domain, rest sourced from reference TRBV19 and TRBJ2-7, is DGGITQSPKYLFRKEGQNVTLSCEQNLNHDAMYWYRQDPGQGLRLIYYSQIVNDFQKGDIAEGYSVSREKKESFPLTVTSAQKNPTAFYLCASSIQDEQYFGPGTRLTVT.

The rearrangement joins TRBV28 to TRBJ2-1, with D unclear. Germline V lookup: CDR1 MDHEN, CDR2 SYDVKM. Deletions cut 5 bases from V and 7 bases from J, with 6 bases between. CDR3 length: 11 amino acids. The chain's CDR3 is CASSQLNEQFF. CDR3 sequence (DNA): TGTGCCAGCAGTCAATTGAATGAGCAGTTCTTC.

The J gene is TRBJ1-2, the V gene TRBV19, with D unresolved. CDR3 length equals 13 residues. Between the trimmed V and J ends, which lost 10 bases and 1 base, there was a span of 13 bases. The germline CDR1 and CDR2 sequences are LNHDA and SQIVND (reference sequence). The CDR3 DNA follows: TGTGCCACCATGGATCAGGTTAACTATGGCTACACCTTC. Residues: CATMDQVNYGYTF. Based on the CDR3 plus reference TRBV19 and TRBJ1-2, the full variable domain is DGGITQSPKYLFRKEGQNVTLSCEQNLNHDAMYWYRQDPGQGLRLIYYSQIVNDFQKGDIAEGYSVSREKKESFPLTVTSAQKNPTAFYLCATMDQVNYGYTFGSGTRLTVV.

The chain uses TRBV6-6 and TRBJ2-1; 7 nucleotides agree with TRBD1. V gave up 0 bases and J gave up 4 bases; unmatched junction bases: 3. Germline CDR1 is MNHNY and CDR2 is SVGAGI (reference sequence). The CDR3 spans 15 residues. CDR3 loop: CASSYSGGLYNEQFF. In DNA, the CDR3 is TGTGCCAGCAGTTACTCAGGGGGCCTATACAATGAGCAGTTCTTC.

The chain uses TRBV6-6 and TRBJ1-2; 12 bases agree with TRBD1. The CDR3 totals 14 residues. CDR1 and CDR2 from the germline V gene are MNHNY and SVGAGI (reference sequence). V shed 6 bases and J 4 bases; nucleotides not matched to a gene: 3. The CDR3 nucleotides read TGTGCCAGCAGACCGGGACAGGGGGCCTATGGCTACACCTTC. This translates into CASRPGQGAYGYTF.

The genes are TRBV7-2 and TRBJ2-3, with 9 bases that match TRBD2. This CDR3 region has 16 residues. CDR1 is SGHTA and CDR2 is FQGNSA in the germline V gene. V trimming: 5 bases; J trimming: 5 bases; junction bases outside the gene matches: 11. CDR3 residues: CASSTLGGGAGDTQYF. The CDR3 nucleotides read TGTGCCAGCAGCACTTTGGGCGGGGGGGCCGGAGATACGCAGTATTTT.

The chain carries TRBV6-5 and TRBJ2-3; D might be TRBD2 (5 bases). The germline V gene has CDR1 MNHEY and CDR2 SVGAGI. The V end was cut by 6 bases, the J end by 2 bases, with 6 bases between. The CDR3 extends over 12 amino acids. This CDR3 reads CASRDFTDTQYF. CDR3 in DNA: TGTGCCAGCAGGGACTTCACAGATACGCAGTATTTT.

This chain connects TRBV5-4 to TRBJ1-6, with TRBD1 identical over 7 bases. The V segment lost 0 bases and the J segment 6 bases; nucleotides outside the gene matches: 6. This CDR3 has 16 amino acids. The germline CDR1 and CDR2 sequences are SGHNT and YYREEE (reference sequence). The CDR3, as DNA: TGTGCCAGCAGCTTGGTGGCAGGGGGGATTAATTCACCCCTCCACTTT. This sequence encodes CASSLVAGGINSPLHF. Full variable domain (rest looked up from reference TRBV5-4 and TRBJ1-6): ETGVTQSPTHLIKTRGQQVTLRCSSQSGHNTVSWYQQALGQGPQFIFQYYREEENGRGNFPPRFSGLQFPNYSSELNVNALELDDSALYLCASSLVAGGINSPLHFGNGTRLTVT.

The chain recombines TRBV28 with TRBJ2-1, with 13 bases matching TRBD2. The CDR3 totals 15 residues. The J segment lost 6 bases and the V segment lost 6 bases, leaving 5 bases of the junction unmatched. CDR1 and CDR2 (germline): MDHEN, SYDVKM. CDR3 sequence (DNA): TGTGCCAGCAGACTAGCGGGAGGGCCTGGCAATGAGCAGTTCTTC. It specifies CASRLAGGPGNEQFF. Full variable domain (remainder filled in from reference TRBV28 and TRBJ2-1): DVKVTQSSRYLVKRTGEKVFLECVQDMDHENMFWYRQDPGLGLRLIYFSYDVKMKEKGDIPEGYSVSREKKERFSLILESASTNQTSMYLCASRLAGGPGNEQFFGPGTRLTVL.

The chain combines TRBV6-2 or TRBV6-3 with TRBJ1-6; TRBD1 matches 7 bases. Germline V gene data show CDR1 as MNHEY and CDR2 as SVGEGT. The CDR3 spans 17 residues. The V and J ends lost 6 bases and 2 bases, in that order; junction bases with no gene match: 10. CDR3: CASSPHTGTAYNSPLHF. The CDR3 nucleotides read TGTGCCAGCAGCCCACACACCGGGACAGCCTATAATTCACCCCTCCACTTT.

The gene calls are TRBV7-9 and TRBJ1-6; 7 bases are a match to TRBD1. The CDR3 loop spans 16 amino acids. Germline V lookup: CDR1 SEHNR, CDR2 FQNEAQ (reference sequence). J was trimmed by 7 bases and V by 7 bases; bases with no gene match: 13. CDR3 coding DNA: TGTGCCAGCACTAGCCTCTCGGGACAGAAAAATTCACCCCTCCACTTT. This gives the protein CASTSLSGQKNSPLHF.

This sequence joins TRBV29-1 and TRBJ2-7, with D perhaps TRBD2 (7 bases). The V gene lost 1 base and the J gene lost 6 bases, with 13 bases spanning the gap. The CDR3 has 13 residues. The V gene's germline CDR1 is SQVTM and CDR2 ANQGSEA. The CDR3 DNA reads as TGCAGCGTTGAAGTCTCCCGGGGGGCCGAGCAGTACTTC. Its protein is CSVEVSRGAEQYF.

This clone was found once. The chain carries TRBV4-1 and TRBJ2-2; 13 nucleotides agree with TRBD2. Germline V gives CDR1 MGHRA, CDR2 YSYEKL. V lost 4 bases, J lost 7 bases, and 6 bases stayed unmatched. The length of the CDR3 is 16 residues. CDR3 protein: CASSRTSGGYSGELFF. As DNA, the CDR3 is TGCGCCAGCAGCCGGACTAGCGGGGGTTACAGCGGGGAGCTGTTTTTT.

The V and J genes are TRBV19 and TRBJ1-3; 7 bases are a match to TRBD1. The CDR3 has 17 amino acids. Germline CDR1 and CDR2: LNHDA and SQIVND (reference sequence). With 5 bases clipped from V and 0 bases from J, the junction kept 10 bases outside the gene matches. The CDR3 region is CASSPGQLIYSGNTIYF. The CDR3 bases are TGTGCCAGTAGTCCGGGACAGCTAATCTACTCTGGAAACACCATATATTTT. Full variable domain (missing parts from reference TRBV19 and TRBJ1-3): DGGITQSPKYLFRKEGQNVTLSCEQNLNHDAMYWYRQDPGQGLRLIYYSQIVNDFQKGDIAEGYSVSREKKESFPLTVTSAQKNPTAFYLCASSPGQLIYSGNTIYFGEGSWLTVV.

The V and J genes are TRBV24-1 and TRBJ1-2; 8 bases line up with TRBD1. V was pared by 4 bases and J by 8 bases, with 11 bases of the junction left unmatched. CDR1 is KGHDR and CDR2 is SFDVKD in the germline V gene. The CDR3 is 15 amino acids. In DNA, the CDR3 is TGTGCCACCAGTGACTCTCGGACAGGGTCGCTGGGCTACACCTTC. As protein: CATSDSRTGSLGYTF.

This clone was seen only a few times. V is TRBV12-3 or TRBV12-4 and J is TRBJ1-5; D is perhaps TRBD1 (6 bases). CDR3 length: 13 amino acids. Trimming stripped 6 bases from V and 4 bases from J, with 10 bases between. In DNA form, the CDR3 reads TGTGCCAGCAGATGGGACACGAATCAGCCCCAGCATTTT. It codes for CASRWDTNQPQHF.

This chain connects TRBV5-1 to TRBJ2-4, with a weak D call TRBD1 (5 bases). The CDR3 extends over 15 amino acids. Germline V gives CDR1 SGHRS, CDR2 YFSETQ. Trimming stripped 0 bases from V and 0 bases from J, with 7 bases between. The CDR3, as DNA: TGCGCCAGCAGCTTGGCAGGGCTAGCCAAAAACATTCAGTACTTC. As protein: CASSLAGLAKNIQYF. Drawing the rest from reference TRBV5-1 and TRBJ2-4, the complete variable domain is KAGVTQTPRYLIKTRGQQVTLSCSPISGHRSVSWYQQTPGQGLQFLFEYFSETQRNKGNFPGRFSGRQFSNSRSEMNVSTLELGDSALYLCASSLAGLAKNIQYFGAGTRLSVL.

The V gene is TRBV6-1, the J gene TRBJ1-6; 10 nucleotides agree with TRBD1. V lost 2 bases and J lost 11; bases outside the gene matches: 6. The CDR3 extends over 15 amino acids. CDR1 and CDR2 from the germline V gene are MNHNS and SASEGT. CDR3 protein: CASSERDRGGTPLHF. CDR3 coding DNA: TGTGCCAGCAGTGAACGGGACAGGGGAGGTACACCCCTCCACTTT.

This rearrangement joins TRBV5-4 to TRBJ2-1; 7 positions agree with TRBD2. Germline loops: CDR1 SGHNT, CDR2 YYREEE (reference sequence). The CDR3 runs 15 residues. With V trimmed by 0 bases and J by 0 bases, 0 bases remained unmatched. The CDR3 nucleotides read TGTGCCAGCAGCTTGGGCGGGGGCTCCTACAATGAGCAGTTCTTC. Its translation: CASSLGGGSYNEQFF.

This chain connects TRBV11-2 to TRBJ1-2, with 7 bases matching TRBD1. The CDR3 extends over 16 amino acids. CDR1 SGHAT and CDR2 FQNNGV come from the germline V gene. The V and J ends lost 4 bases and 4 bases, in that order; junction bases with no gene match: 12. CDR3 nucleotide sequence: TGTGCCAGCAGCTCCCGGGGTAGGGGGCGAGGCTATGGCTACACCTTC. Protein sequence: CASSSRGRGRGYGYTF.

In nucleotides, the CDR3 is TGTGCCAGCAGCGACGGGAGGGGGACAGATACGCAGTATTTT. Its protein product is CASSDGRGTDTQYF. The genes are TRBV3-1 (or the pseudogene TRBV3-2) and TRBJ2-3; 8 nucleotides agree with TRBD2. Per the germline V gene, CDR1 is LGHDT and CDR2 is YNNKEL (reference sequence). V shed 5 bases, J shed 3 bases, and the junction held 4 bases outside the gene matches. This CDR3 comprises 14 residues.

In nucleotides, the CDR3 is TGTGCCAGCACTCGCGGGTCGGCGCGGGGGCAGTTCTTC. It yields the protein CASTRGSARGQFF. The chain uses TRBV7-9 and TRBJ2-1, with a possible D match to TRBD2 (6 bases). This CDR3 spans 13 amino acids. Germline CDR1 SEHNR, CDR2 FQNEAQ (reference sequence). V lost 7 bases and J lost 12, with 19 bases in between.

The genes are TRBV5-1 and TRBJ1-2; no reliable D call. This CDR3 is 13 amino acids long. Germline V gene lookup returns CDR1 SGHRS and CDR2 YFSETQ. Deletions cut 5 bases from V and 5 bases from J, with 13 bases between. The CDR3 spells CASSQEGEYGYTF. The CDR3 nucleotides are TGCGCCAGCAGTCAAGAGGGAGAATATGGCTACACCTTC.

The V and J genes are TRBV7-9 and TRBJ2-7; 7 positions agree with TRBD2. CDR3 length equals 13 residues. CDR1 and CDR2 from the germline V gene are SEHNR and FQNEAQ (reference sequence). The V segment lost 5 bases and the J segment 2 bases; nucleotides outside the gene matches: 3. The CDR3 sequence: CASSARGAYEQYF. CDR3 DNA: TGTGCCAGCAGCGCCCGGGGGGCCTACGAGCAGTACTTC.

The chain recombines TRBV19 with TRBJ1-6, with 7 bases aligning to TRBD1. Germline V gene data show CDR1 as LNHDA and CDR2 as SQIVND (reference sequence). The CDR3 spans 18 residues. Trimming removed 2 bases from V and 0 bases from J; junction bases left unmatched: 7. The CDR3: CASSITGHRGSYNSPLHF. CDR3 sequence (DNA): TGTGCCAGTAGTATAACCGGGCACAGGGGCTCCTATAATTCACCCCTCCACTTT.

The chain combines TRBV5-4 with TRBJ2-3; 12 positions agree with TRBD2. This CDR3 contains 15 residues. Germline-derived CDR1 and CDR2 are SGHNT and YYREEE (reference sequence). The ends lost 4 bases at V and 6 bases at J; junction bases unmatched: 6. The CDR3 nucleotides read TGTGCCAGCAGCCCGACTAGCGGGAGCCTCGATACGCAGTATTTT. Translation: CASSPTSGSLDTQYF. The variable domain in full, completed from reference TRBV5-4 and TRBJ2-3, reads ETGVTQSPTHLIKTRGQQVTLRCSSQSGHNTVSWYQQALGQGPQFIFQYYREEENGRGNFPPRFSGLQFPNYSSELNVNALELDDSALYLCASSPTSGSLDTQYFGPGTRLTVL.